What follows is one T cell receptor beta chain and its context. Its antigen is currently unknown. This specimen belongs to a study of blood T cells in healthy people across ages. Study-wide findings and caveats: More naive CD4+ cells and higher diversity were found in long-lived than in aged donors.

For the second PCR, which ran for 7 to 11 cycles, a sample-barcoded 5' primer and a J-beta primer mix were used. The template-switch adaptor was a 5' adaptor with 12 random nucleotides. It tagged each cDNA molecule. TCRdb reanalysed the 5' RACE reads using MiXCR and keeps one entry per CDR3 protein. The repertoire holds around 1,500,000 distinct CDR3 sequences, 28% seen once, with about 8% in the top ten. This CDR3 has 14 amino acids. Germline-derived CDR1 and CDR2 are SGHVS and FQNEAQ. V was clipped by 1 base and J by 6 bases, with 12 bases between them. Healthy Caucasians from Russia aged roughly 6 to 95 served as donors.

The receptor's source is a woman aged 25 to 39 in good health. V is TRBV7-8 and J is TRBJ2-5, with unresolved D. Sequenced: blood. The CDR3: CASSLESGRKTQYF. The CDR3 nucleotides are TGTGCCAGCAGCTTAGAATCGGGCCGGAAGACCCAGTACTTC. The full variable domain, in which reference TRBV7-8 and TRBJ2-5 provide the parts outside the CDR3, is GAGVSQSPRYKVAKRGQDVALRCDPISGHVSLFWYQQALGQGPEFLTYFQNEAQLDKSGLPSDRFFAERPEGSVSTLKIQRTQQEDSAVYLCASSLESGRKTQYFGPGTRLLVL.